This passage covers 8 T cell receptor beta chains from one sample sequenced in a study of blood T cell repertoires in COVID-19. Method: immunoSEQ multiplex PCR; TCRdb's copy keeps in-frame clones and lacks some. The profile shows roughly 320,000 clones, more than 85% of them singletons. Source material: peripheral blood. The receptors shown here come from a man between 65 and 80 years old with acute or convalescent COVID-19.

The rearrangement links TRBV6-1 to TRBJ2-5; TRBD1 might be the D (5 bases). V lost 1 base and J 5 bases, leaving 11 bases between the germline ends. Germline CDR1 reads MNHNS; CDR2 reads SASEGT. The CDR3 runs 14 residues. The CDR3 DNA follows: TGTGCCAGCAGTGAAGTAGGGGTGTTGGAGACCCAGTACTTC. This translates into CASSEVGVLETQYF.

The CDR3: CASSLRGASTDTQYF. As DNA, the CDR3 is TGTGCCAGCAGCCTCCGGGGGGCTAGCACAGATACGCAGTATTTT. The chain uses TRBV11-2 and TRBJ2-3; TRBD2 is a possible D gene (7 bases). There are 15 residues in the CDR3. The V gene lost 5 bases and the J gene lost 0 bases, with 12 bases spanning the gap. The V gene's germline CDR1 is SGHAT and CDR2 FQNNGV.

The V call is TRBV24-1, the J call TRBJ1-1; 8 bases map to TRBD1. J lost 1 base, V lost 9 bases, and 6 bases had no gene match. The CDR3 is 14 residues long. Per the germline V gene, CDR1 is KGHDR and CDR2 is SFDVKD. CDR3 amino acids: CATSPTGANTEAFF. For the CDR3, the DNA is TGTGCCACCTCCCCGACAGGGGCGAACACTGAAGCTTTCTTT.

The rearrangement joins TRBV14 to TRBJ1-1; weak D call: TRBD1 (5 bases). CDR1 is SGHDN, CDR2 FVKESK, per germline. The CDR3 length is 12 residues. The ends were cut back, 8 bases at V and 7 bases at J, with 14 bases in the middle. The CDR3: CASLNWGGEAFF. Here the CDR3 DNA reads TGTGCCAGCCTTAATTGGGGGGGTGAAGCTTTCTTT.

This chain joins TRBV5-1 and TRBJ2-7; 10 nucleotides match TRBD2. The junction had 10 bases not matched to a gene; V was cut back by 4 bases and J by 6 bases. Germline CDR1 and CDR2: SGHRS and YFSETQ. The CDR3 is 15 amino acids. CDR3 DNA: TGCGCCAGCAGCAATAGCGGGGGGACGACGTCCGAGCAGTACTTC. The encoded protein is CASSNSGGTTSEQYF.

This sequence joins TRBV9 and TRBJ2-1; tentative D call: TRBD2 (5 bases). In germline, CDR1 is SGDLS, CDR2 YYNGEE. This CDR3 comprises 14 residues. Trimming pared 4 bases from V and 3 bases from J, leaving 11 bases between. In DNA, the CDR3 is TGTGCCAGCAGCTCAACCAGCGGCTACAATGAGCAGTTCTTC. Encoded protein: CASSSTSGYNEQFF. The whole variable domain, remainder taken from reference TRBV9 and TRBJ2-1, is DSGVTQTPKHLITATGQRVTLRCSPRSGDLSVYWYQQSLDQGLQFLIQYYNGEERAKGNILERFSAQQFPDLHSELNLSSLELGDSALYFCASSSTSGYNEQFFGPGTRLTVL.

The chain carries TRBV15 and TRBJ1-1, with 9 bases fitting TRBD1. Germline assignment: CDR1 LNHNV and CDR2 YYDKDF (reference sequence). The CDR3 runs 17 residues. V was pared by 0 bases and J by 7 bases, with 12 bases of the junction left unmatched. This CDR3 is CATSRDPTGGQNGEAFF. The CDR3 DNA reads TGTGCCACCAGCAGAGACCCGACAGGGGGTCAGAATGGTGAAGCTTTCTTT. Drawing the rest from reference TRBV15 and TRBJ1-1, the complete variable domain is DAMVIQNPRYQVTQFGKPVTLSCSQTLNHNVMYWYQQKSSQAPKLLFHYYDKDFNNEADTPDNFQSRRPNTSFCFLDIRSPGLGDTAMYLCATSRDPTGGQNGEAFFGQGTRLTVV.

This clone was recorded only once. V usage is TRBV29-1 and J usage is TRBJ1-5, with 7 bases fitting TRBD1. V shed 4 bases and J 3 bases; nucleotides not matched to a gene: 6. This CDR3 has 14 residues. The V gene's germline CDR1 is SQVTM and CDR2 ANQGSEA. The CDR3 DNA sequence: TGCAGCGTTGTGGACGGGACAGCCAATCAGCCCCAGCATTTT. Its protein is CSVVDGTANQPQHF.